This T cell receptor beta chain was retrieved from a study of blood T cell repertoires in COVID-19. Source study methods: It was from reference gene primer amplification that nucleated cell counts were estimated. Clones were sequenced by immunoSEQ multiplex PCR, and TCRdb holds only the in-frame ones, with some missing. D and trimming were read from the DNA, whereas the V and J calls and clone size are those reported in that table. The data contain 130,000 to 150,000 clones, approximately 86% of them singletons. V lost 0 bases, J lost 0 bases, and 19 bases lay in between. Germline V gene data show CDR1 as SGHRS and CDR2 as YFSETQ. The CDR3 is made up of 19 amino acids.

Sequencing was performed on peripheral blood. The sequence came from a man aged 65-85 years with acute or convalescent COVID-19. The chain has TRBV5-1 and TRBJ1-5; D is undetermined. The CDR3 loop is CASSLAPLDRGYSNQPQHF. CDR3 coding DNA: TGCGCCAGCAGCTTGGCTCCCCTAGACCGAGGGTATAGCAATCAGCCCCAGCATTTT.